These 32 T cell receptor beta chains were all obtained from the same sample, sequenced in a study of blood T cell repertoires in COVID-19. TCRdb's table, derived via immunoSEQ multiplex PCR, lists solely in-frame clones and lacks some. Of 450,000 to 500,000 clones listed, 70% to 90% are singletons. Source material: peripheral blood. These receptors all stem from a human donor in a cohort sampled during active COVID-19.

The chain has TRBV19 and TRBJ1-3; D remains unclear. Per the germline V gene, CDR1 is LNHDA and CDR2 is SQIVND (reference sequence). V was clipped by 6 bases and J by 0 bases, with 6 bases between them. CDR3 length equals 13 residues. The CDR3 DNA reads TGTGCCAGTAGACGGGTCTCTGGAAACACCATATATTTT. It codes for CASRRVSGNTIYF.

This sequence joins TRBV7-2 and TRBJ2-1; TRBD2 is a possible D gene (7 bases). The CDR3 totals 15 residues. CDR1 and CDR2 from the germline V gene are SGHTA and FQGNSA. Deletions cut 5 bases from V and 3 bases from J, with 14 bases between. The CDR3 DNA reads TGTGCCAGCAGCCCTAGCGGACAGAACTACAATGAGCAGTTCTTC. Its translation: CASSPSGQNYNEQFF.

The gene calls are TRBV6-2 or TRBV6-3 and TRBJ1-6; maybe TRBD1 (5 bases). Germline values: CDR1 MNHEY, CDR2 SVGEGT. The germline V and J ends were trimmed by 6 bases and 6 bases, with 15 bases remaining between them. CDR3 length: 15 residues. CDR3 sequence (DNA): TGTGCCAGCAGCCGGGGAGGGACGGGTAATTCACCCCTCCACTTT. Protein sequence: CASSRGGTGNSPLHF.

The chain has TRBV2 and TRBJ2-7; the D gene is possibly TRBD2 (5 bases). The ends were cut back, 6 bases at V and 5 bases at J, with 5 bases in the middle. The CDR3 totals 10 residues. Germline loops: CDR1 SNHLY, CDR2 FYNNEI. Here the CDR3 reads CASSGNEQYF. As DNA, the CDR3 is TGTGCCAGCAGCGGGAACGAGCAGTACTTC. Full variable domain (outside the CDR3, taken from reference TRBV2 and TRBJ2-7): EPEVTQTPSHQVTQMGQEVILRCVPISNHLYFYWYRQILGQKVEFLVSFYNNEISEKSEIFDDQFSVERPDGSNFTLKIRSTKLEDSAMYFCASSGNEQYFGPGTRLTVT.

This clone has only one observation. The rearrangement uses TRBV4-3 and TRBJ2-5; 16 bases fit TRBD2. The ends lost 1 base at V and 7 bases at J; junction bases unmatched: 9. Germline assignment: CDR1 LGHNA and CDR2 YSLEER. The CDR3 extends over 18 amino acids. The CDR3 bases are TGCGCCAGCAGCCAAGCCCCCGGGACTAGCGGGAGGGCCGCGACCCAGTACTTC. It encodes CASSQAPGTSGRAATQYF.

The chain joins TRBV30 to TRBJ1-1, with no clear D. The CDR3 is 13 amino acids. V lost 2 bases to trimming and J lost 1 base, with 8 bases between them. Per germline, CDR1 GTSNPN and CDR2 SVGIG (reference sequence). The CDR3 sequence is CAWSPTPNTEAFF. The DNA of the CDR3 is TGTGCCTGGAGTCCCACACCGAACACTGAAGCTTTCTTT.

This clone has just one count. This rearrangement joins TRBV30 to TRBJ1-4; 10 bases agree with TRBD1. Germline V lookup: CDR1 GTSNPN, CDR2 SVGIG (reference sequence). With 7 bases clipped from V and 8 bases from J, the junction kept 13 bases outside the gene matches. This CDR3 region has 15 residues. CDR3 sequence: CAYRQGASIREKLFF. In nucleotides, the CDR3 is TGTGCCTATAGACAGGGGGCGTCTATTCGAGAAAAACTGTTTTTT.

This chain connects TRBV6-5 to TRBJ1-1; D unresolved. CDR1 and CDR2 (germline): MNHEY, SVGAGI. This CDR3 has 12 residues. Trimming shortened V by 6 bases and J by 8 bases, and 13 bases separated the two germline ends. The CDR3 spells CASSPERAEAFF. CDR3 coding DNA: TGTGCCAGCAGCCCCGAACGTGCGGAAGCTTTCTTT.

The chain combines TRBV3-1 (or the pseudogene TRBV3-2) with TRBJ1-4, with a tentative D call TRBD1 (5 bases). The CDR3 extends over 16 amino acids. CDR1 is LGHDT and CDR2 is YNNKEL in the germline V gene (reference sequence). V was cut by 5 bases and J by 3 bases, with 16 bases left in between. The CDR3 nucleotides are TGTGCCAGCAGCAAGGGACTAGGGATCCCTAATGAAAAACTGTTTTTT. Amino acids: CASSKGLGIPNEKLFF.

With regard to this clone: This specimen includes other DNA sequences encoding the same CDR3. The chain has TRBV30 and TRBJ1-5; perhaps TRBD1 as D (5 bases). Germline assignment: CDR1 GTSNPN and CDR2 SVGIG (reference sequence). V shed 0 bases and J shed 5 bases, with 8 bases lying between them. There are 13 residues in the CDR3. This CDR3 is CAWSVRGDQPQHF. The CDR3 DNA follows: TGTGCCTGGAGTGTTCGGGGGGATCAGCCCCAGCATTTT.

The chain has TRBV19 and TRBJ2-1; tentatively, D is TRBD2 (6 bases). Germline CDR1 is LNHDA and CDR2 is SQIVND (reference sequence). V lost 4 bases, J lost 5 bases, and 9 bases lay in between. This CDR3 contains 13 residues. The DNA of the CDR3 is TGTGCCAGTAGTAAAACGGGGGACAATGAGCAGTTCTTC. It translates to CASSKTGDNEQFF. The complete variable domain, with remaining parts taken from reference TRBV19 and TRBJ2-1, reads DGGITQSPKYLFRKEGQNVTLSCEQNLNHDAMYWYRQDPGQGLRLIYYSQIVNDFQKGDIAEGYSVSREKKESFPLTVTSAQKNPTAFYLCASSKTGDNEQFFGPGTRLTVL.

The chain joins TRBV2 to TRBJ1-3; 7 positions agree with TRBD1. Trimming cost V 7 bases and J 0 bases; bases outside gene matches: 9. The CDR3 totals 16 residues. The germline V gene has CDR1 SNHLY and CDR2 FYNNEI. The CDR3 loop is CASTLSRTGSGNTIYF. The CDR3 DNA is TGTGCCAGCACCCTATCTAGGACAGGCTCTGGAAACACCATATATTTT.

This chain uses TRBV30 with TRBJ2-2; no clear D gene. The V and J ends lost 3 bases and 3 bases respectively, with 11 bases between them. Germline CDR1 and CDR2: GTSNPN and SVGIG (reference sequence). The CDR3 contains 14 residues. In DNA, the CDR3 is TGTGCCTGGAGCACCCGATCGGACACCGGGGAGCTGTTTTTT. Translation: CAWSTRSDTGELFF.

The chain recombines TRBV9 with TRBJ2-1; 14 bases are shared with TRBD2. Germline CDR1 reads SGDLS; CDR2 reads YYNGEE. The CDR3 extends over 20 amino acids. V dropped 0 bases and J dropped 6; count of bases not matched to a gene: 14. CDR3 loop: CASSVAGGLAGALIGNEQFF. The CDR3, as DNA: TGTGCCAGCAGCGTAGCTGGGGGACTAGCGGGGGCCCTAATAGGCAATGAGCAGTTCTTC. Variable domain in full (rest from reference TRBV9 and TRBJ2-1): DSGVTQTPKHLITATGQRVTLRCSPRSGDLSVYWYQQSLDQGLQFLIQYYNGEERAKGNILERFSAQQFPDLHSELNLSSLELGDSALYFCASSVAGGLAGALIGNEQFFGPGTRLTVL.

Only a few counts were recorded for this clone. V and J are TRBV9 and TRBJ1-4; D might be TRBD1 (5 bases). Between the trimmed V and J ends, which lost 3 bases and 2 bases, there was a span of 11 bases. This CDR3 has 15 residues. Germline V gives CDR1 SGDLS, CDR2 YYNGEE. The DNA of the CDR3 is TGTGCCAGCAGCGGCCAGGGTTGGACTAATGAAAAACTGTTTTTT. Protein product: CASSGQGWTNEKLFF.

The rearrangement uses TRBV28 and TRBJ1-2; 8 nucleotides agree with TRBD1. Trimming removed 6 bases from V and 4 bases from J; junction bases left unmatched: 7. The CDR3 extends over 14 amino acids. CDR1 is MDHEN and CDR2 is SYDVKM in the germline V gene. CDR3 loop: CASSQQGGSYGYTF. Written as DNA, the CDR3 is TGTGCCAGCAGCCAACAGGGGGGAAGCTATGGCTACACCTTC.

The rearrangement uses TRBV6-5 and TRBJ1-3; D gene unclear. There are 15 residues in the CDR3. CDR1 is MNHEY and CDR2 is SVGAGI in the germline V gene. V lost 0 bases and J lost 2, with 8 bases in between. The CDR3 sequence is CASSYSSSAGNTIYF. Written as DNA, the CDR3 is TGTGCCAGCAGTTACTCGTCGTCAGCTGGAAACACCATATATTTT.

The chain recombines TRBV7-3 with TRBJ2-7; 9 bases fit TRBD2. The V gene's germline CDR1 is SGHTA and CDR2 FQGTGA. The CDR3 length is 17 residues. V shed 0 bases, J shed 0 bases, and the junction held 6 bases outside the gene matches. DNA of the CDR3: TGTGCCAGCAGCTTAACCCTGCTAGCGGGGAGCTCCTACGAGCAGTACTTC. It is translated as CASSLTLLAGSSYEQYF.

The gene calls are TRBV24-1 and TRBJ2-1; 15 bases agree with TRBD2. J was trimmed by 1 base and V by 7 bases; bases with no gene match: 19. Germline assignment: CDR1 KGHDR and CDR2 SFDVKD. CDR3 length: 22 residues. The CDR3 nucleotides are TGTGCCACCAGCCCGGGACTAGCGGGAGGAGGGCCGTGGCGATTGTCCTACAATGAGCAGTTCTTC. Its protein product is CATSPGLAGGGPWRLSYNEQFF.

The rearrangement links TRBV19 to TRBJ2-7; TRBD2 matches 14 bases. Trimming cost V 5 bases and J 2 bases; bases outside gene matches: 17. The CDR3 loop spans 20 amino acids. From germline, CDR1 is LNHDA and CDR2 SQIVND (reference sequence). The CDR3 here is CASSEFPGLAGGVRPYEQYF. The CDR3 bases are TGTGCCAGTAGTGAGTTCCCCGGACTAGCGGGAGGAGTGAGACCCTACGAGCAGTACTTC.

The V and J genes are TRBV5-1 and TRBJ2-3, with no clear D. Germline CDR1 SGHRS, CDR2 YFSETQ. V was shortened by 1 base and J by 3 bases, with 9 bases between the two germline ends. There are 14 residues in the CDR3. The CDR3 bases are TGCGCCAGCAGCTTGAGAGTTACTACAGATACGCAGTATTTT. It translates to CASSLRVTTDTQYF. Full variable domain (remainder filled in from reference TRBV5-1 and TRBJ2-3): KAGVTQTPRYLIKTRGQQVTLSCSPISGHRSVSWYQQTPGQGLQFLFEYFSETQRNKGNFPGRFSGRQFSNSRSEMNVSTLELGDSALYLCASSLRVTTDTQYFGPGTRLTVL.

The chain employs TRBV4-3 and TRBJ1-1; 8 bases agree with TRBD1. The ends lost 4 bases at V and 3 bases at J; junction bases unmatched: 7. Germline V CDR1 and CDR2: LGHNA, YSLEER. There are 15 residues in the CDR3. The DNA for the CDR3 is TGCGCCAGCAGCCGAGACCGACAGGGGCACACTGAAGCTTTCTTT. It is translated as CASSRDRQGHTEAFF.

The chain carries TRBV30 and TRBJ1-2; 9 nucleotides match TRBD1. There are 16 residues in the CDR3. Germline V gene lookup returns CDR1 GTSNPN and CDR2 SVGIG (reference sequence). J was trimmed by 3 bases and V by 4 bases; bases with no gene match: 12. The CDR3 reads CAWNNHPGQGDYGYTF. The CDR3 nucleotides read TGTGCCTGGAACAATCATCCGGGACAGGGTGACTATGGCTACACCTTC.

This clone is a singleton in its sample. The rearrangement joins TRBV6-1 to TRBJ1-5, with a tentative D call TRBD1 (6 bases). CDR3 length: 13 amino acids. Trimming removed 3 bases from V and 7 bases from J, with 10 bases in between. CDR1 and CDR2 (germline): MNHNS, SASEGT. CDR3 amino acids: CASSEGRGQPQHF. The CDR3 DNA is TGTGCCAGCAGTGAGGGCAGGGGCCAGCCCCAGCATTTT.

The rearrangement links TRBV3-1 (or the pseudogene TRBV3-2) to TRBJ2-1; the match to TRBD2 covers 16 bases. This CDR3 has 16 amino acids. Germline V gene data show CDR1 as LGHDT and CDR2 as YNNKEL (reference sequence). V lost 2 bases and J lost 13; bases outside the gene matches: 8. CDR3 in DNA: TGTGCCAGCAGCCAACTACCGGGACTAGCGGGAGGGCTTCAGTTCTTC. Protein sequence: CASSQLPGLAGGLQFF.

A few counts support this clone. The rearrangement links TRBV6-5 to TRBJ1-1, with D hard to call. V gave up 8 bases and J gave up 3 bases, with 10 bases separating them. CDR1 MNHEY and CDR2 SVGAGI come from the germline V gene. The CDR3 spans 12 residues. CDR3 coding DNA: TGTGCCAGCCGCACGGGATACACTGAAGCTTTCTTT. Its protein product is CASRTGYTEAFF.

The chain joins TRBV11-1 to TRBJ1-1; a weak D match, TRBD1 (5 bases). V lost 6 bases to trimming and J lost 4 bases, with 12 bases between them. CDR3 length equals 13 residues. The germline CDR1 and CDR2 sequences are SGHAT and FQDESV (reference sequence). CDR3 sequence (DNA): TGTGCCAGCAGTCGCGGGGGAGGCACTGAAGCTTTCTTT. Translating it yields CASSRGGGTEAFF.

CDR3 DNA: TGCAGCGCCTTGGGTCGTGGAGACGAGGATACGCAGTATTTT. Residues: CSALGRGDEDTQYF. The chain joins TRBV29-1 to TRBJ2-3, with D uncertain. The CDR3 loop spans 14 amino acids. With 7 bases removed from V and 6 bases from J, the gap between germline ends came to 20 bases. From germline, CDR1 is SQVTM and CDR2 ANQGSEA.

J is TRBJ1-3 and V is TRBV5-1, with D uncertain. The V gene lost 1 base and the J gene lost 0 bases, with 8 bases spanning the gap. The CDR3 runs 15 residues. Germline CDR1 and CDR2: SGHRS and YFSETQ. This CDR3 reads CASSLLSSSGNTIYF. In DNA form, the CDR3 reads TGCGCCAGCAGCTTGTTAAGTAGCTCTGGAAACACCATATATTTT.

The chain uses TRBV2 and TRBJ1-2, with D tentatively TRBD1 (6 bases). The CDR3 extends over 14 amino acids. Germline assignment: CDR1 SNHLY and CDR2 FYNNEI. V was shortened by 6 bases and J by 6 bases, with 17 bases between the two germline ends. CDR3 amino acids: CASSILQGRDGYTF. CDR3 coding DNA: TGTGCCAGCAGCATACTCCAGGGGCGGGATGGCTACACCTTC.

The V gene is TRBV2, the J gene TRBJ1-4; perhaps TRBD1 as D (5 bases). Germline values: CDR1 SNHLY, CDR2 FYNNEI. The germline V and J ends were trimmed by 5 bases and 5 bases, with 12 bases remaining between them. This CDR3 has 14 amino acids. CDR3 residues: CASSNGHANEKLFF. The CDR3 coding sequence is TGTGCCAGCAGTAATGGACACGCAAATGAAAAACTGTTTTTT.

This rearrangement joins TRBV9 to TRBJ2-2, with 10 nucleotides matching TRBD2. Trimming at V came to 2 bases and at J to 4 bases, leaving 5 bases not matched to a gene. Germline values: CDR1 SGDLS, CDR2 YYNGEE. The CDR3 totals 16 residues. The CDR3 reads CASSVGSGRGTGELFF. The CDR3 region has the DNA TGTGCCAGCAGCGTCGGCAGCGGGAGGGGCACCGGGGAGCTGTTTTTT.